The clone carrying this T cell receptor (beta chain) was counted only a few times. Antigen unknown. The CDR3 extends 3 residues past the end of the read, so its final part is completed from the germline J gene. Looked up from germline, CDR1 is SNHLY and CDR2 is FYNNEI. V lost 6 bases and J 3 bases, leaving 12 bases between the germline ends. The CDR3 has 13 residues. The data were produced by immunoSEQ multiplex PCR, yet TCRdb's version contains in-frame clones alone and is incomplete. The sample shows roughly 25,000 clones, none of them appearing just once. The data originate from a study of T cell clonality in common variable immunodeficiency. General study points: In common variable immunodeficiency, TCR beta chains reportedly carried fewer deletions and N-nucleotide insertions.

The chain employs TRBV2 and TRBJ2-7; no clear D gene. The source of this sequence is a human donor with common variable immunodeficiency. The sequencing input was peripheral blood mononuclear cells. CDR3 sequence: CASSFAHDYEQYF. CDR3 DNA (partial): TGTGCCAGCAGCTTCGCGCACGACTACGAG.